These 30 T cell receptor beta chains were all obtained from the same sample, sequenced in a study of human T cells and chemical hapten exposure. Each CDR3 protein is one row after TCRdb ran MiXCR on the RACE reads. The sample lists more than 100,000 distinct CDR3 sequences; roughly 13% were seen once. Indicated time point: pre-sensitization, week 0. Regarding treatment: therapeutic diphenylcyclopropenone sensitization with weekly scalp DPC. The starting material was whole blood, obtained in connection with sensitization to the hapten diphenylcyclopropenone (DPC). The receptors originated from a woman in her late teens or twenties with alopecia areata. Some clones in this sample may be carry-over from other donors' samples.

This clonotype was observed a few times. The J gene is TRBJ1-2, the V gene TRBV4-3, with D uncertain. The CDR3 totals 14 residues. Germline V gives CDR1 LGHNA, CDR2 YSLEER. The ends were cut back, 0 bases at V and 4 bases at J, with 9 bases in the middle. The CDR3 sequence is CASSQDRVPYGYTF. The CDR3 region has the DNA TGCGCCAGCAGCCAAGATAGGGTCCCCTATGGCTACACCTTC.

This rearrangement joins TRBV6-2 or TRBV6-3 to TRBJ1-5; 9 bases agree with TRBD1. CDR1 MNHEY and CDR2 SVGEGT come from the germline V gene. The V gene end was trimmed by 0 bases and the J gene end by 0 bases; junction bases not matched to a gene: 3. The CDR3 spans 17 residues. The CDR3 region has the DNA TGTGCCAGCAGTTACTCGGGGACAGGGTCTAGCAATCAGCCCCAGCATTTT. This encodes CASSYSGTGSSNQPQHF.

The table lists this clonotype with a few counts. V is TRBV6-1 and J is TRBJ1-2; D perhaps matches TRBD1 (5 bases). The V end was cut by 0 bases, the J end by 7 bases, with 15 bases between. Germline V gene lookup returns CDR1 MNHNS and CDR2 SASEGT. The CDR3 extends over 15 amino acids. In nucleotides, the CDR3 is TGTGCCAGCAGTGAAGCCCGGGACCACTATTCTGGCTACACCTTC. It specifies CASSEARDHYSGYTF.

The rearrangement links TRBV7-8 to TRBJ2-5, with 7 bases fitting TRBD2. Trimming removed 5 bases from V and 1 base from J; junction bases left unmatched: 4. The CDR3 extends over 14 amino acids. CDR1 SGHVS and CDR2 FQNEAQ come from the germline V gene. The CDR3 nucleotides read TGTGCCAGCAGCGCCCAGCGGGGCCAAGAGACCCAGTACTTC. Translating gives CASSAQRGQETQYF.

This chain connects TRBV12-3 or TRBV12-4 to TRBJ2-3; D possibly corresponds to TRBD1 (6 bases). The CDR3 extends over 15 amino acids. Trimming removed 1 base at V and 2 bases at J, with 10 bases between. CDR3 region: CASSLGTAYTDTQYF. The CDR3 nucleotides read TGTGCCAGCAGTTTAGGGACAGCCTACACAGATACGCAGTATTTT.

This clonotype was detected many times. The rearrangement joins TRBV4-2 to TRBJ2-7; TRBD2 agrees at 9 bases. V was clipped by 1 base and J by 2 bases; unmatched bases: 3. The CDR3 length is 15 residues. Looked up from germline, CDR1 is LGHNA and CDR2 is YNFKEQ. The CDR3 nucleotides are TGTGCCAGCAGCCAAGGGCTAGCGGGGACCTACGAGCAGTACTTC. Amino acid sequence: CASSQGLAGTYEQYF.

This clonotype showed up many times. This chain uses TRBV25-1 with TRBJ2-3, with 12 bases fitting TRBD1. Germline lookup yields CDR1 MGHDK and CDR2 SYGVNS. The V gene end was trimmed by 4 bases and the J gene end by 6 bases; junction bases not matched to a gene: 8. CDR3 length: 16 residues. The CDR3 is CASSGHRDRGPDTQYF. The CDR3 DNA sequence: TGTGCCAGCAGTGGGCACCGGGACAGGGGGCCGGATACGCAGTATTTT.

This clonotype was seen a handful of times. The CDR3 coding sequence is TGTGCCAGCACCTACTCCGACAGTATGACCTACGAGCAGTACTTC. It encodes CASTYSDSMTYEQYF. This chain links TRBV28 with TRBJ2-7; TRBD1 might be the D (5 bases). Deletions cut 7 bases from V and 2 bases from J, with 18 bases between. The CDR3 sequence is 15 residues long. In germline, CDR1 is MDHEN, CDR2 SYDVKM. Complete variable domain (other parts from reference TRBV28 and TRBJ2-7): DVKVTQSSRYLVKRTGEKVFLECVQDMDHENMFWYRQDPGLGLRLIYFSYDVKMKEKGDIPEGYSVSREKKERFSLILESASTNQTSMYLCASTYSDSMTYEQYFGPGTRLTVT.

CDR3 region: CASRRRTEAFF. The CDR3 nucleotides read TGTGCCAGCCGCAGAAGGACTGAAGCTTTCTTT. The rearrangement links TRBV6-5 to TRBJ1-1; D is unresolved. Germline lookup yields CDR1 MNHEY and CDR2 SVGAGI. The V end was cut by 8 bases, the J end by 5 bases, with 9 bases between. This CDR3 spans 11 amino acids.

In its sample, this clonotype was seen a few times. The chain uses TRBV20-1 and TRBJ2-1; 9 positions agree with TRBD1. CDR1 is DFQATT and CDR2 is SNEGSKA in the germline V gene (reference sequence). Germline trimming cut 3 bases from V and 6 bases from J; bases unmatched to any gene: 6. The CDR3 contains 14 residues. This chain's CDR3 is CSARGQGVRNEQFF. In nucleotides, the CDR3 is TGCAGTGCTAGGGGACAGGGTGTCCGCAATGAGCAGTTCTTC.

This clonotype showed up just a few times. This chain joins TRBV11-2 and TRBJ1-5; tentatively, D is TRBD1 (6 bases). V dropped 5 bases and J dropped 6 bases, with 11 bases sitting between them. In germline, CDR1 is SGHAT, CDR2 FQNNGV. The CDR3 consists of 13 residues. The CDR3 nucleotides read TGTGCCAGCAGCGAAACAGGGATTCAGCCCCAGCATTTT. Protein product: CASSETGIQPQHF.

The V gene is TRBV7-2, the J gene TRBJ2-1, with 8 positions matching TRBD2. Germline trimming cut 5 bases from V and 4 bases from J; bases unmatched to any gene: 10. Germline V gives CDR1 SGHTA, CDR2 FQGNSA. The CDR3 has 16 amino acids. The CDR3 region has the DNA TGTGCCAGCAGCCCCGCCCCTAGCGGGTCGTACAATGAGCAGTTCTTC. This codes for CASSPAPSGSYNEQFF.

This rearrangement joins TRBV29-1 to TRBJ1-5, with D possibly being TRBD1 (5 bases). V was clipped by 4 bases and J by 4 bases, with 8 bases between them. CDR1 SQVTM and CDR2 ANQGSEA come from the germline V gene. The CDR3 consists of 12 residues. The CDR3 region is CSVGDGNQPQHF. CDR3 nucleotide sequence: TGCAGCGTTGGGGACGGTAATCAGCCCCAGCATTTT.

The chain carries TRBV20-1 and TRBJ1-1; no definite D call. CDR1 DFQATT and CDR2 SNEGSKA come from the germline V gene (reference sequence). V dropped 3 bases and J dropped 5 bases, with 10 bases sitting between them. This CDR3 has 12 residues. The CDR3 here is CSARIGGTEAFF. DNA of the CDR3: TGCAGTGCTAGGATAGGAGGGACTGAAGCTTTCTTT.

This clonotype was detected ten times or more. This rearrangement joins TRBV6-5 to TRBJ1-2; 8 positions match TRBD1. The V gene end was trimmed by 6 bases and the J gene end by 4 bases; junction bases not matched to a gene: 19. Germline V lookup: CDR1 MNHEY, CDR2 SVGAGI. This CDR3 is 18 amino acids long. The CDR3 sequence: CASSPRPSNRGIGYGYTF. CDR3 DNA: TGTGCCAGCAGCCCCCGGCCCTCGAACAGGGGGATTGGCTATGGCTACACCTTC.

CDR3 residues: CASSLGSSNYEQYF. The CDR3 bases are TGTGCCAGCAGTTTGGGCAGCTCTAACTACGAGCAGTACTTC. The rearrangement joins TRBV6-5 to TRBJ2-7; no reliable D call. CDR3 length equals 14 residues. V lost 4 bases and J 3 bases, leaving 13 bases between the germline ends. Germline values: CDR1 MNHEY, CDR2 SVGAGI.

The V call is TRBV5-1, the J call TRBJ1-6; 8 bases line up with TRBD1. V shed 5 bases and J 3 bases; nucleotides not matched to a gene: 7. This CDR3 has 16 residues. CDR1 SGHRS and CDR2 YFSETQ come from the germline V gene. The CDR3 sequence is CASSFVGQDYNSPLHF. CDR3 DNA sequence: TGCGCCAGCAGTTTCGTGGGACAGGACTATAATTCACCCCTCCACTTT.

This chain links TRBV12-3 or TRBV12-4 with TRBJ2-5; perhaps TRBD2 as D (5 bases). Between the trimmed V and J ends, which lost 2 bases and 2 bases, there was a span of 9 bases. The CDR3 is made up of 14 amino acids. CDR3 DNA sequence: TGTGCCAGCAGTTTAAGAAGGGAGCAAGAGACCCAGTACTTC. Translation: CASSLRREQETQYF.

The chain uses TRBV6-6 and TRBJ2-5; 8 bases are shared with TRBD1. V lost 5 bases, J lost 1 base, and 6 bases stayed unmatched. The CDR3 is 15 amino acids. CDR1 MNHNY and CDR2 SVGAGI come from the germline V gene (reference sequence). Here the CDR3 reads CASSPGTGGQETQYF. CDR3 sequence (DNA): TGTGCCAGCAGTCCCGGGACAGGAGGCCAAGAGACCCAGTACTTC.

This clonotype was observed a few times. The CDR3 nucleotides are TGTGCCAGCGGCACTAGGGGGAGCCCTAGCACAGATACGCAGTATTTT. It codes for CASGTRGSPSTDTQYF. This chain joins TRBV19 and TRBJ2-3; the D gene is possibly TRBD1 (6 bases). V was cut by 9 bases and J by 0 bases, with 19 bases left in between. Germline V CDR1 and CDR2: LNHDA, SQIVND (reference sequence). The CDR3 consists of 16 residues.

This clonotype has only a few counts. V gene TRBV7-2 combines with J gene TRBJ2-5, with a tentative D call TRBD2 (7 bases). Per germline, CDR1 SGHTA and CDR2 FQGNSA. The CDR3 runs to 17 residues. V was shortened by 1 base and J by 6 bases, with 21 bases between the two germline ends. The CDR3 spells CASSLGMGGGPQQTQYF. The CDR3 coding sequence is TGTGCCAGCAGCTTAGGCATGGGAGGGGGACCCCAGCAGACCCAGTACTTC.

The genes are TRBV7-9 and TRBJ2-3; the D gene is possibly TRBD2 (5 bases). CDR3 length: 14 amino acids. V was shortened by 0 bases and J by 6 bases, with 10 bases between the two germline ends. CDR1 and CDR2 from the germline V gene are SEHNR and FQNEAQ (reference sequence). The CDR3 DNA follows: TGTGCCAGCAGCTTAGCAGTAGCGTGTGATACGCAGTATTTT. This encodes CASSLAVACDTQYF.

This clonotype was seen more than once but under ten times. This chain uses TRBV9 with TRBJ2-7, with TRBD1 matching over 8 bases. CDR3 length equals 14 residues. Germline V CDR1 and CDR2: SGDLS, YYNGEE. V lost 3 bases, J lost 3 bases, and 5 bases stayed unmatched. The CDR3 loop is CASSGTGRGYEQYF. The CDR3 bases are TGTGCCAGCAGCGGGACAGGGCGCGGCTACGAGCAGTACTTC.

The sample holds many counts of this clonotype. As DNA, the CDR3 is TGCAGCGTTGAACGCCAGGGAAGGGCCGGGGAGCTGTTTTTT. Residues: CSVERQGRAGELFF. The gene calls are TRBV29-1 and TRBJ2-2; tentative D call: TRBD1 (5 bases). Looked up from germline, CDR1 is SQVTM and CDR2 is ANQGSEA. V was clipped by 2 bases and J by 6 bases, with 13 bases between them. The CDR3 loop spans 14 amino acids.

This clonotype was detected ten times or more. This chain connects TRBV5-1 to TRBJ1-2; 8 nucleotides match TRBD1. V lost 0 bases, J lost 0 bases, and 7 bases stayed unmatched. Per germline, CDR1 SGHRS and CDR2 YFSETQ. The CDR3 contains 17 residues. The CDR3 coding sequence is TGCGCCAGCAGCTTGGGGACAGGGAAGTCACCTAACTATGGCTACACCTTC. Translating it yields CASSLGTGKSPNYGYTF.

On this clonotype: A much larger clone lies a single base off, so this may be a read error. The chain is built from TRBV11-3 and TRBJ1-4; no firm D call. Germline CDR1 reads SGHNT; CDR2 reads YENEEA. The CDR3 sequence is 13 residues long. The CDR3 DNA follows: TGTGCCTGCAGCTTAGCAGCGGGGGAAAAACTGTTTTTT. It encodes CACSLAAGEKLFF.

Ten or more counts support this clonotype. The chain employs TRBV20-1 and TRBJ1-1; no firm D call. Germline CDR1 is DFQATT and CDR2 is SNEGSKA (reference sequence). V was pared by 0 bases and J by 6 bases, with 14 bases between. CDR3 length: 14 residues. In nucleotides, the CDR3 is TGCAGTGCTAGAGACGCATTGGATTACCCTGAAGCTTTCTTT. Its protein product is CSARDALDYPEAFF.

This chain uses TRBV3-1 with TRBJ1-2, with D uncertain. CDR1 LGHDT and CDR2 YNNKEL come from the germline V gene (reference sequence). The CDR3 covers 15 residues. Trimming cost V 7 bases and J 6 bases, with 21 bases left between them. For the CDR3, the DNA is TGTGCCAGCACAAATACTCGGGCCAGAAAAAATGGCTACACCTTC. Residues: CASTNTRARKNGYTF.

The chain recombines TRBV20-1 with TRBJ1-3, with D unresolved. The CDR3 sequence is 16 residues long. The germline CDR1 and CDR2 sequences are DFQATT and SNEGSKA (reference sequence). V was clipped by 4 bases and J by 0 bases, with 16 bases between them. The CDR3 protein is CSAIPPGSYSGNTIYF. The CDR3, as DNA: TGCAGTGCTATTCCCCCCGGGTCCTACTCTGGAAACACCATATATTTT.

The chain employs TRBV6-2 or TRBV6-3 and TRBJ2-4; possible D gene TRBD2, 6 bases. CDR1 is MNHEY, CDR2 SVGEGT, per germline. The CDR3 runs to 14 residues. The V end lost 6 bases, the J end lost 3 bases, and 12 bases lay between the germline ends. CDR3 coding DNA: TGTGCCAGCAGCGAGGCCGGGGGCAAAAACATTCAGTACTTC. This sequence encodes CASSEAGGKNIQYF.